Listed below are T cell receptor beta chains from one sample, sequenced in a study of T cell responses to AZD1222 COVID-19 vaccine. Assay: immunoSEQ multiplex PCR; the TCRdb copy retains only in-frame clones and omits some. Of under 170,000 clones in the sample, 90% were seen once. The input for sequencing was peripheral blood, taken 28 days after the second AZD1222 dose. The receptors were sampled from an adult who received the AZD1222 COVID-19 vaccine. CDR3s include the opening cysteine and the closing phenylalanine or tryptophan.

V	J	CDR3
TRBV7-9	TRBJ1-5	CASSTGQSYGNQPQHF
TRBV7-9	TRBJ2-5	CASSPQVGDQETQYF
TRBV29-1	TRBJ1-4	CSVGGRLANEKLFF
TRBV14	TRBJ2-6	CASSQYGGGGSGANVLTF
TRBV5-1	TRBJ1-1	CASRLDRSNTEAFF
TRBV5-1	TRBJ2-7	CASSLGQPGPDEQYF
TRBV29-1	TRBJ2-7	CSVDVSSGGPSYEQYF
TRBV19	TRBJ2-7	CASSTRTGNNEQYF
TRBV18	TRBJ1-6	CASSPNLDRGHSPLHF
TRBV27	TRBJ1-2	CASSYRENYGYTF
TRBV7-2	TRBJ2-7	CASSFSGENYEQYF
TRBV11-3	TRBJ1-5	CASSPLKTGRSDQPQHF
TRBV5-1	TRBJ1-1	CASSGTTMNTEAFF
TRBV10-3	TRBJ1-1	CAISTRGGKHTEAFF
TRBV3-1/TRBV3-2	TRBJ1-3	CASSQRSSGNTIYF
TRBV27	TRBJ1-4	CASSPTGRKATNEKLFF
TRBV7-8	TRBJ1-1	CASSLGHPMNTEAFF
TRBV5-1	TRBJ2-7	CASSLAEGSYEQYF
TRBV9	TRBJ1-1	CASSVGPNTEAFF
TRBV12-5	TRBJ1-2	CASGGRDRAYGYTF
TRBV13	TRBJ2-5	CASSFRDGLETQYF
TRBV12-5	TRBJ1-4	CASGWRQGKLFF
TRBV10-3	TRBJ1-1	CAISVSPEANTEAFF
TRBV27	TRBJ1-2	CASSLAVGGSTGYTF